Each of the 24 T cell receptor beta chains below was sequenced from the same sample in a study of T-cell memory formation after mild COVID-19. A single record per CDR3 protein comes from TCRdb applying MiXCR to the 5' RACE reads. The data show roughly 620,000 distinct CDR3 sequences, around 17% seen once. Sequenced: PBMCs or a T cell subset sorted from them (not recorded which). The origin of the receptors is an adult woman who had mild COVID-19 (a few samples of this study predate the infection). Cell type and time point are not known.

This CDR3 is CSGGEEDYGYTF. CDR3 nucleotide sequence: TGCAGCGGGGGAGAAGAGGACTATGGCTACACCTTC. The V and J genes are TRBV29-1 and TRBJ1-2; D gene uncertain. This CDR3 contains 12 residues. Germline V gives CDR1 SQVTM, CDR2 ANQGSEA. V was trimmed by 7 bases and J by 3 bases, leaving 12 bases between them.

This clonotype came up a few times. The chain joins TRBV7-6 to TRBJ2-7, with TRBD1 matching 7 bases. The germline gives CDR1 SGHVS, CDR2 FNYEAQ. The CDR3 is 15 amino acids. The V gene end was trimmed by 0 bases and the J gene end by 4 bases; junction bases not matched to a gene: 6. The CDR3 nucleotides are TGTGCCAGCAGCTTAGCAGGGGGCGGGTTGTACGAGCAGTACTTC. Translated, it gives CASSLAGGGLYEQYF.

This clonotype was seen a handful of times. The genes are TRBV4-3 and TRBJ1-1; the match to TRBD1 covers 8 bases. This CDR3 is built from 14 residues. The J segment lost 6 bases and the V segment lost 6 bases, leaving 9 bases of the junction unmatched. Per the germline V gene, CDR1 is LGHNA and CDR2 is YSLEER. Here the CDR3 reads CASSLDRGTPEAFF. The CDR3 bases are TGCGCCAGCAGTCTAGACAGGGGTACACCTGAAGCTTTCTTT.

This clonotype was found a few times. This chain links TRBV7-9 with TRBJ2-1; TRBD2 aligns across 10 bases. The CDR3 extends over 18 amino acids. V shed 3 bases and J 0 bases; nucleotides not matched to a gene: 8. CDR1 and CDR2 (germline): SEHNR, FQNEAQ (reference sequence). The CDR3 coding sequence is TGTGCCAGCAGCTTTCCCCTAGCGGGGGTGAGCTCCTACAATGAGCAGTTCTTC. It specifies CASSFPLAGVSSYNEQFF. Supplemented by reference TRBV7-9 and TRBJ2-1, the full variable domain reads DTGVSQNPRHKITKRGQNVTFRCDPISEHNRLYWYRQTLGQGPEFLTYFQNEAQLEKSRLLSDRFSAERPKGSFSTLEIQRTEQGDSAMYLCASSFPLAGVSSYNEQFFGPGTRLTVL.

The rearrangement links TRBV9 to TRBJ1-1; perhaps TRBD1 as D (6 bases). Per the germline V gene, CDR1 is SGDLS and CDR2 is YYNGEE. V was shortened by 0 bases and J by 1 base, with 13 bases between the two germline ends. CDR3 length equals 16 residues. The CDR3 region is CASSVDPETGNTEAFF. The CDR3 DNA follows: TGTGCCAGCAGCGTAGACCCAGAGACAGGGAACACTGAAGCTTTCTTT.

V and J are TRBV2 and TRBJ2-2; 13 nucleotides align to TRBD2. V lost 6 bases, J lost 5 bases, and 9 bases stayed unmatched. The germline CDR1 and CDR2 sequences are SNHLY and FYNNEI. The CDR3 is made up of 17 amino acids. CDR3 sequence reads: CASRARTSGSGTGELFF. Here the CDR3 DNA reads TGTGCCAGCAGAGCAAGGACTAGCGGGAGTGGTACCGGGGAGCTGTTTTTT.

This clonotype is judged medium-sized (0.01 to 0.1%). This chain uses TRBV4-1 with TRBJ2-4, with TRBD1 as a possible D gene (6 bases). Looked up from germline, CDR1 is MGHRA and CDR2 is YSYEKL. Trimming shortened V by 0 bases and J by 3 bases, and 18 bases separated the two germline ends. The CDR3 extends over 18 amino acids. CDR3 protein: CASSQDDPGASGKNIQYF. The CDR3 DNA reads TGCGCCAGCAGCCAAGATGATCCAGGGGCGTCGGGCAAAAACATTCAGTACTTC.

V gene TRBV24-1 combines with J gene TRBJ2-1; 14 nucleotides agree with TRBD2. This CDR3 has 16 residues. J gave up 8 bases and V 4 bases, and 6 bases lay outside the gene matches. CDR1 is KGHDR, CDR2 SFDVKD, per germline. The CDR3 sequence: CATSDPGTSGSHEQFF. The CDR3 region has the DNA TGTGCCACCAGTGACCCCGGGACTAGCGGGAGCCATGAGCAGTTCTTC.

Written as DNA, the CDR3 is TGCAGCGTTGTTAGGGTCGAGACCCAGTACTTC. Translating gives CSVVRVETQYF. This chain uses TRBV29-1 with TRBJ2-5, with D unclear. This CDR3 is 11 amino acids long. V lost 4 bases and J lost 5, with 8 bases in between. The germline gives CDR1 SQVTM, CDR2 ANQGSEA.

This clonotype was observed many times. This sequence joins TRBV2 and TRBJ1-1, with D hard to call. The CDR3 length is 13 residues. The V end was cut by 1 base, the J end by 2 bases, with 5 bases between. Per the germline V gene, CDR1 is SNHLY and CDR2 is FYNNEI. The CDR3 loop reads CASSEEGNTEAFF. The CDR3 coding sequence is TGTGCCAGCAGTGAAGAAGGTAACACTGAAGCTTTCTTT.

The rearrangement joins TRBV7-9 to TRBJ1-2; weak D call: TRBD1 (5 bases). The germline CDR1 and CDR2 sequences are SEHNR and FQNEAQ (reference sequence). Trimming left V 4 bases short and J 5 bases short, with 26 bases between. The CDR3 loop spans 18 amino acids. The CDR3 protein is CASSSPRSQGRNGYGYTF. In DNA, the CDR3 is TGTGCCAGCAGCTCCCCACGTAGCCAGGGACGGAACGGTTATGGCTACACCTTC.

The rearrangement uses TRBV24-1 and TRBJ1-2, with D uncertain. This CDR3 contains 12 residues. Germline values: CDR1 KGHDR, CDR2 SFDVKD. Trimming left V 5 bases short and J 6 bases short, with 9 bases between. CDR3 sequence (DNA): TGTGCCACCAGTGGAATGAGTGATGGCTACACCTTC. Encoded protein: CATSGMSDGYTF.

This clonotype was counted ten times or more. This chain links TRBV6-5 with TRBJ2-1, with no clear D. The germline V gene has CDR1 MNHEY and CDR2 SVGAGI. V was trimmed by 8 bases and J by 5 bases, leaving 4 bases between them. This CDR3 comprises 10 residues. CDR3 in DNA: TGTGCCAGCGGAAACAATGAGCAGTTCTTC. This translates into CASGNNEQFF.

This clonotype turned up a few times. This chain uses TRBV12-3 or TRBV12-4 with TRBJ1-2, with D unclear. V was pared by 3 bases and J by 4 bases, with 12 bases between. The CDR3 contains 14 residues. The DNA for the CDR3 is TGTGCCAGCAGTTTGGGGTCAGGCGGCTATGGCTACACCTTC. Its translation is CASSLGSGGYGYTF.

The V call is TRBV29-1, the J call TRBJ1-2; 9 bases fit TRBD1. CDR1 is SQVTM and CDR2 is ANQGSEA in the germline V gene. The CDR3 is made up of 12 amino acids. V shed 4 bases and J 11 bases; nucleotides not matched to a gene: 8. CDR3 region: CSVARQGGGYTF. CDR3 nucleotides: TGCAGCGTTGCCCGACAGGGGGGCGGATACACCTTC.

The chain is built from TRBV7-2 and TRBJ2-3; TRBD2 matches at 8 bases. V lost 5 bases and J lost 5; bases outside the gene matches: 12. CDR1 is SGHTA, CDR2 FQGNSA, per germline. This CDR3 has 16 amino acids. CDR3 residues: CASSLIGAGVGDTQYF. Written as DNA, the CDR3 is TGTGCCAGCAGCCTCATCGGAGCGGGAGTAGGAGATACGCAGTATTTT.

The chain recombines TRBV6-5 with TRBJ1-4, with unresolved D. V gave up 7 bases and J gave up 8 bases, with 14 bases separating them. The V gene's germline CDR1 is MNHEY and CDR2 SVGAGI. This CDR3 comprises 13 residues. The CDR3 region is CASTSGAREKLFF. The CDR3 region has the DNA TGTGCCAGCACCTCGGGAGCGCGCGAAAAACTGTTTTTT.

This clonotype was found many times. The chain carries TRBV20-1 and TRBJ2-7; TRBD1 aligns across 8 bases. The J segment lost 0 bases and the V segment lost 3 bases, leaving 7 bases of the junction unmatched. In germline, CDR1 is DFQATT, CDR2 SNEGSKA (reference sequence). This CDR3 has 15 amino acids. CDR3 DNA: TGCAGTGCTAGGAATAGGGACAGGAGCTCCTACGAGCAGTACTTC. This sequence encodes CSARNRDRSSYEQYF.

There are a few counts of this clonotype. The genes are TRBV7-3 and TRBJ1-2, with 7 bases fitting TRBD1. The CDR3 spans 13 residues. Germline loops: CDR1 SGHTA, CDR2 FQGTGA. Trimming removed 3 bases from V and 6 bases from J; junction bases left unmatched: 4. The CDR3 nucleotides read TGTGCCAGCAGCTTGACAGGGTCACATGGCTACACCTTC. Protein: CASSLTGSHGYTF.

The V and J genes are TRBV6-5 and TRBJ2-7, with D perhaps matching TRBD1 (6 bases). CDR1 is MNHEY and CDR2 is SVGAGI in the germline V gene. Trimming took off 4 bases at V and 3 bases at J, with 16 bases between the two ends. The CDR3 spans 15 residues. The CDR3 sequence is CASSSPGAGVYEQYF. In nucleotides, the CDR3 is TGTGCCAGCAGTTCGCCTGGGGCAGGGGTCTACGAGCAGTACTTC.

The chain joins TRBV5-1 to TRBJ2-1; a possible D gene is TRBD1 (5 bases). V was trimmed by 0 bases and J by 3 bases, leaving 16 bases between them. CDR1 is SGHRS and CDR2 is YFSETQ in the germline V gene. The CDR3 loop spans 17 amino acids. The CDR3: CASSLGEEGVLYNEQFF. CDR3 DNA sequence: TGCGCCAGCAGCTTGGGCGAAGAAGGGGTCCTCTACAATGAGCAGTTCTTC.

This clonotype came up a few times. The chain joins TRBV25-1 to TRBJ2-5, with D uncertain. The CDR3 spans 13 residues. Trimming stripped 3 bases from V and 2 bases from J, with 7 bases between. CDR1 is MGHDK, CDR2 SYGVNS, per germline. The CDR3 DNA reads as TGTGCCAGCAGTGACCGGATTCAAGAGACCCAGTACTTC. This gives the protein CASSDRIQETQYF.

The V call is TRBV7-6, the J call TRBJ2-7; D might be TRBD2 (7 bases). This CDR3 is 17 amino acids long. Trimming removed 2 bases from V and 2 bases from J, with 19 bases in between. Per germline, CDR1 SGHVS and CDR2 FNYEAQ. CDR3 sequence (DNA): TGTGCCAGCAGCTTAAGGGGGGGTGGTCAGGGAGCCTACGAGCAGTACTTC. Translation: CASSLRGGGQGAYEQYF.

CDR3 in DNA: TGTGCCAGCAGCTTATTTGTACTTAGCACAGATACGCAGTATTTT. Amino acid sequence: CASSLFVLSTDTQYF. V is TRBV7-6 and J is TRBJ2-3; no clear D. Germline lookup yields CDR1 SGHVS and CDR2 FNYEAQ. V was trimmed by 2 bases and J by 0 bases, leaving 9 bases between them. There are 15 residues in the CDR3.